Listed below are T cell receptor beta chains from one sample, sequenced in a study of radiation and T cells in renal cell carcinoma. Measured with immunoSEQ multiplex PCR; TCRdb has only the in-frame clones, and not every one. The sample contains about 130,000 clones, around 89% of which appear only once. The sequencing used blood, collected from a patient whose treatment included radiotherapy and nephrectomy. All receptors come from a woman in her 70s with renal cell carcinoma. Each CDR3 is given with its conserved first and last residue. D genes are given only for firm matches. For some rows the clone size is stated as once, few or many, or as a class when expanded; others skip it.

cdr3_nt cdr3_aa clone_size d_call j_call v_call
TGTGCCAGCAGTTTAATCAGCCGGGAAGATCAGCCCCAGCATTTT CASSLISREDQPQHF once - TRBJ1-5 TRBV28
TGTGCCAGCAGGGGAAGCGGGGGTCCAGATACGCAGTATTTT CASRGSGGPDTQYF - TRBD2 TRBJ2-3 TRBV6-5
TGTGCCACCAGCAGAGGGCAGGGCAACCCATCCCAGTACTTC CATSRGQGNPSQYF - - TRBJ2-5 TRBV15
TGTGCCTGGAGTATGAAGGGGGCGCGATCCGAGCAGTACTTC CAWSMKGARSEQYF - TRBD1 TRBJ2-7 TRBV30
TGTGCCAGCAGTTACACAGGGGGTGATACTGAAGCTTTCTTT CASSYTGGDTEAFF - TRBD1 TRBJ1-1 TRBV6-5
TGTGCCATCAGTGATTCAGGGGGTTCTGAAAAACTGTTTTTT CAISDSGGSEKLFF few TRBD1 TRBJ1-4 TRBV10-3
TGTGCCATCAGTGAAGGGTCAACCGGGGAGCTGTTTTTT CAISEGSTGELFF - - TRBJ2-2 TRBV10-3
TGTGCCAGCAGCAAAACCCGCGGGGGGACCTACAATGAGCAGTTCTTC CASSKTRGGTYNEQFF - TRBD2 TRBJ2-1 TRBV7-9
TGTGCCAGCAGCCCCCGGACTCGCACAGATACGCAGTATTTT CASSPRTRTDTQYF few - TRBJ2-3 TRBV9
TGCAGCGTTGCGGTGACAGGAAACACCATATATTTT CSVAVTGNTIYF - - TRBJ1-3 TRBV29-1
TGTGCCAGCAGCTTAGCGATGAAGGCAGATACGCAGTATTTT CASSLAMKADTQYF few - TRBJ2-3 TRBV7-9
TGTGCCAGCAGCCCCTGGGGCCAGGGGGGCACCGGGGAGCTGTTTTTT CASSPWGQGGTGELFF - - TRBJ2-2 TRBV11-2
TGCAGCGTTCGACTAGCGGGGGGGTGCGAGACCCAGTACTTC CSVRLAGGCETQYF - TRBD2 TRBJ2-5 TRBV29-1
TGTGCCAGCAGCCAAGGCACAGTGAACACCGGGGAGCTGTTTTTT CASSQGTVNTGELFF once - TRBJ2-2 TRBV4-2
TGTGCCAGCACCATGAGAGGGGCGGGCTACACCTTC CASTMRGAGYTF - - TRBJ1-2 TRBV28
TGTGCCAGCAGCTTGGTCATGAACACTGAAGCTTTCTTT CASSLVMNTEAFF - - TRBJ1-1 TRBV5-4
TGTGCCAGCAGCGGGGCACGGACTAATGAAAAACTGTTTTTT CASSGARTNEKLFF - - TRBJ1-4 TRBV6-1
TGTGCCAGCAGTTTATCCTACGAGCAGTACTTC CASSLSYEQYF - - TRBJ2-7 TRBV27
TGCGCCAGCAGCGGTTCAGCGGGGGGGAGAGAGACCCAGTACTTC CASSGSAGGRETQYF - TRBD2 TRBJ2-5 TRBV5-1
TGTGCCAGCAGCCCCCCGGGGCGGGGCACCGGGGAGCTGTTTTTT CASSPPGRGTGELFF - - TRBJ2-2 TRBV5-4
TGTGCCAGCAGACCCAGGACAGTTACCTACGAGCAGTACTTC CASRPRTVTYEQYF once - TRBJ2-7 TRBV6-6
TGCGCCAGCAGCTACCGGGGACACGGGGACACTGAAGCTTTCTTT CASSYRGHGDTEAFF - - TRBJ1-1 TRBV5-1
TGCGCCAGCAGCTTGGCTAGCGGGGGGACCAGCACAGATACGCAGTATTTT CASSLASGGTSTDTQYF - TRBD2 TRBJ2-3 TRBV5-1
TGTGCCAGCAGCCCCAAGTGGGGCAGAATCTCCTACGAGCAGTACTTC CASSPKWGRISYEQYF - - TRBJ2-7 TRBV5-6
TGTGCCAGCAGCTCCTCAGGGAGTCGAGAGACCCAGTACTTC CASSSSGSRETQYF - - TRBJ2-5 TRBV7-2
TGTGCCAGCAGCTTAGCCCAGACTGAGGGCGCTGAAGCTTTCTTT CASSLAQTEGAEAFF - - TRBJ1-1 TRBV7-9
TGCGCCAGCAGATCTCCGACAGGGGCTGGTTCACCCCTCCACTTT CASRSPTGAGSPLHF once TRBD1 TRBJ1-6 TRBV5-1
TGTGCCAGTAGTATAGATCTATTTGGGACAGAGAACTCACCCCTCCACTTT CASSIDLFGTENSPLHF - TRBD1 TRBJ1-6 TRBV19
TGTGCCAGCAGTTACTGGCTAGCGGCCACCTACGAGCAGTACTTC CASSYWLAATYEQYF - TRBD2 TRBJ2-7 TRBV6-5
TGTGCCAGCAGCGTAGGGGGCAGATATAATTCACCCCTCCACTTT CASSVGGRYNSPLHF - - TRBJ1-6 TRBV9
TGTGCCATCAGAGCCGGTAACTATGGCTACACCTTC CAIRAGNYGYTF few - TRBJ1-2 TRBV10-3
TGCGCCAGCAGCCCCGGACAGGGGGCGCGGGAGCAGTACTTC CASSPGQGAREQYF - TRBD1 TRBJ2-7 TRBV4-3
TGTGCCAGCAGCCAAGTGGGCGGTGCAACTAATGAAAAACTGTTTTTT CASSQVGGATNEKLFF - - TRBJ1-4 TRBV4-2
TGTGCCACCAGCAGAGGACTAGGGGACACAGATACGCAGTATTTT CATSRGLGDTDTQYF - - TRBJ2-3 TRBV15
TGTGCCAGCAGCGACCCTTGGGCGGGGGGGAGCACAGATACGCAGTATTTT CASSDPWAGGSTDTQYF - TRBD2 TRBJ2-3 TRBV11-3
TGTGCCAGCAGCTTAGGACAGCAGTGGTACTTC CASSLGQQWYF - - TRBJ2-5 TRBV7-9
TGTGCCAGCAGTGAAACAGGGGGCGACTATGGCTACACCTTC CASSETGGDYGYTF - TRBD1 TRBJ1-2 TRBV6-1
TGTGCCAGCAGCTTAAGGGACAGGGGAGCAGATACGCAGTATTTT CASSLRDRGADTQYF once TRBD1 TRBJ2-3 TRBV7-9
TGTGCCAGCAGTAGGGACAGAGGCACTGAAGCTTTCTTT CASSRDRGTEAFF few TRBD1 TRBJ1-1 TRBV2
TGTGCCAGTGATAGCGGGGGAGGGGCCGGGGAGCTGTTTTTT CASDSGGGAGELFF - TRBD2 TRBJ2-2 TRBV19
TGTGCCGGGTCCGACTCCGACAGGGACAATCAGCCCCAGCATTTT CAGSDSDRDNQPQHF - TRBD1 TRBJ1-5 TRBV6-5
TGCGCCAGCAACAGGGAGCTGCCGTCCCCAGAGACCCAGTACTTC CASNRELPSPETQYF - - TRBJ2-5 TRBV5-1
TGTGCCAGCTCACCAGGGACAGGGTTGCAAAACATTCAGTACTTC CASSPGTGLQNIQYF - TRBD1 TRBJ2-4 TRBV18
TGCACCGTAAGCACAGATACGCAGTATTTT CTVSTDTQYF - - TRBJ2-3 TRBV20-1
TGTGCCACCAGCAGCAGGGGGCTTCCGCGGGAGCAGTACTTC CATSSRGLPREQYF - TRBD1 TRBJ2-7 TRBV15
TGCGCCAGCAGCTCCTCAGGGCTGGAGCAGTACTTC CASSSSGLEQYF - - TRBJ2-7 TRBV5-1
TGTGCCAGCAGTAATAGACAGTATGAAAAACTGTTTTTT CASSNRQYEKLFF - - TRBJ1-4 TRBV2
TGTGCCAGCACCGGCCTCCAGGGTCGGGCCGGGGAGCTGTTTTTT CASTGLQGRAGELFF once - TRBJ2-2 TRBV6-5
TGTGCCAGCAGCCCATTTTCGACATACCTCTACGAAGGGCAGTACTTC CASSPFSTYLYEGQYF once - TRBJ2-7 TRBV11-2
TGTGCCAGCAGCAGACCTCCAGGGGCCGCCGGCGCGGAAGCTTTCTTT CASSRPPGAAGAEAFF - - TRBJ1-1 TRBV28
TGTGCCAGCAGCCTAACCCTACGGACAGGCTTGAACACTGAAGCTTTCTTT CASSLTLRTGLNTEAFF once TRBD1 TRBJ1-1 TRBV11-3
TGCGCCGGCAGCTTGGCCGGCCCCTCCGAGCAGTACTTC CAGSLAGPSEQYF - - TRBJ2-7 TRBV5-1
TGTGCCAGCACCCGCGGGGGGGACACAGATACGCAGTATTTT CASTRGGDTDTQYF - TRBD2 TRBJ2-3 TRBV7-9
TGCGCCAGCAGCCAAGATGGACGGGCGAGGACTGAAGCTTTCTTT CASSQDGRARTEAFF few - TRBJ1-1 TRBV4-1